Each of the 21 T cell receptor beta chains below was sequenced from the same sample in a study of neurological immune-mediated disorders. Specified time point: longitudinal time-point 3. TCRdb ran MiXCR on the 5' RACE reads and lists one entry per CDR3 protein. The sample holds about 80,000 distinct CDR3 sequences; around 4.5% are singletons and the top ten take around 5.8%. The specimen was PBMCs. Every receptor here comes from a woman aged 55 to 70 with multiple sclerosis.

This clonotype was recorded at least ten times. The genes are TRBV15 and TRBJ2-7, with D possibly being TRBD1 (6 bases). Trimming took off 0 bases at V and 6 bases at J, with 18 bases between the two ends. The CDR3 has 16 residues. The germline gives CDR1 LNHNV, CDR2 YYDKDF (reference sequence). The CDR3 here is CATSRDMAGVWSEQYF. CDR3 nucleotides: TGTGCCACCAGCAGAGATATGGCAGGGGTATGGAGCGAGCAGTACTTC.

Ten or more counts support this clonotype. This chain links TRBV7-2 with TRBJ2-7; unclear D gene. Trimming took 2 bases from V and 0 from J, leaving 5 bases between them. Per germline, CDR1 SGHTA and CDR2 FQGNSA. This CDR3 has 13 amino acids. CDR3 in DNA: TGTGCCAGCAGCTTACAGAGCTCCTACGAGCAGTACTTC. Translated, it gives CASSLQSSYEQYF.

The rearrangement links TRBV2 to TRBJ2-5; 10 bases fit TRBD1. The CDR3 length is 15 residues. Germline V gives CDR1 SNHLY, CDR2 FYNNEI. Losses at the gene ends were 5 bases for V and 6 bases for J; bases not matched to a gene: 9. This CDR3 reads CASSPGTGASKTQYF. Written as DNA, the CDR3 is TGTGCCAGCAGTCCCGGGACAGGGGCTTCAAAGACCCAGTACTTC.

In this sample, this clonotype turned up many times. This chain's CDR3 is CSARTDNMNTEAFF. CDR3 DNA sequence: TGCAGTGCCAGAACTGACAACATGAACACTGAAGCTTTCTTT. This chain links TRBV20-1 with TRBJ1-1; D gene uncertain. Germline CDR1 is DFQATT and CDR2 is SNEGSKA (reference sequence). V dropped 6 bases and J dropped 0 bases, with 14 bases sitting between them. The CDR3 totals 14 residues.

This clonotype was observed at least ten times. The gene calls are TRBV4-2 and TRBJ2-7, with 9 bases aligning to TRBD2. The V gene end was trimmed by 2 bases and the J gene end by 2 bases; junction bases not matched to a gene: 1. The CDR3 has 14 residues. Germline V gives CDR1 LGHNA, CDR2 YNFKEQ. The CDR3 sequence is CASSQSGGTYEQYF. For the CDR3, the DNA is TGTGCCAGCAGCCAAAGCGGGGGGACCTACGAGCAGTACTTC.

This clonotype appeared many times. The CDR3 DNA follows: TGTGCCAGCAGTGACGCCAGGGGTAGGGAGACCCAGTACTTC. Amino acids: CASSDARGRETQYF. The chain is built from TRBV2 and TRBJ2-5; a possible D gene is TRBD1 (6 bases). Germline CDR1 and CDR2: SNHLY and FYNNEI. CDR3 size: 14 residues. Trimming left V 3 bases short and J 5 bases short, with 13 bases between. The entire variable domain, with the rest obtained from reference TRBV2 and TRBJ2-5, is as follows: EPEVTQTPSHQVTQMGQEVILRCVPISNHLYFYWYRQILGQKVEFLVSFYNNEISEKSEIFDDQFSVERPDGSNFTLKIRSTKLEDSAMYFCASSDARGRETQYFGPGTRLLVL.

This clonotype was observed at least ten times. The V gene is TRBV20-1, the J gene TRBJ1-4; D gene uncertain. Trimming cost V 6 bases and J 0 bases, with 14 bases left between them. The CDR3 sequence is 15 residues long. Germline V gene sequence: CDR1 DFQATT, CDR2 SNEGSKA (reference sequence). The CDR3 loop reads CSAKSHSATNEKLFF. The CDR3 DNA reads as TGCAGTGCCAAATCCCACAGTGCAACTAATGAAAAACTGTTTTTT.

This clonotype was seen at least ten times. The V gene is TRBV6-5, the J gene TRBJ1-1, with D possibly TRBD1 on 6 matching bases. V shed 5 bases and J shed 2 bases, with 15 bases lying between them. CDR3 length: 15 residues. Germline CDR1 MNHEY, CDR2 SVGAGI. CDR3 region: CASSPMDSRNTEAFF. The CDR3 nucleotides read TGTGCCAGCAGTCCCATGGACAGCCGTAACACTGAAGCTTTCTTT.

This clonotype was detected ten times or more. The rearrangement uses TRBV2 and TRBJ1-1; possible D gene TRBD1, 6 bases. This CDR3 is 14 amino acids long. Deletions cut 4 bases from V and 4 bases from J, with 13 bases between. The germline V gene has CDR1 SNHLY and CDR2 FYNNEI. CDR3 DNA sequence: TGTGCCAGCAGTGCCCAAGGGGGAGGCACTGAAGCTTTCTTT. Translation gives CASSAQGGGTEAFF.

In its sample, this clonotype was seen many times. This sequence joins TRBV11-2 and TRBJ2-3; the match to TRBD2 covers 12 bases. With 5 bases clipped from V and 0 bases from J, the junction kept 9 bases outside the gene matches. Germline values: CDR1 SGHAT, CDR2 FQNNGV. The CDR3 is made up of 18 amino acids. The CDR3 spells CASSRRLAGATSTDTQYF. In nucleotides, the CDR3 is TGTGCCAGCAGCCGCAGACTAGCGGGGGCCACTAGCACAGATACGCAGTATTTT.

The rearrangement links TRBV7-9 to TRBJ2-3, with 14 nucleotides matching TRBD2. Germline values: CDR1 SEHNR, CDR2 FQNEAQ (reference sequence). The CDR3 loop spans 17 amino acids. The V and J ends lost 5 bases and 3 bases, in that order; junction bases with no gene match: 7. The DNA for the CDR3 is TGTGCCAGCAGCACTCCGGGACTAGCGGGGGTAACAGATACGCAGTATTTT. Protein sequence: CASSTPGLAGVTDTQYF.

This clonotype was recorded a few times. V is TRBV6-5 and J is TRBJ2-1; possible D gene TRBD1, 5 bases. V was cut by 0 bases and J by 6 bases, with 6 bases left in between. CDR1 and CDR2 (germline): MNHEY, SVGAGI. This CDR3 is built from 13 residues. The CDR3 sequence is CASSYSGPNEQFF. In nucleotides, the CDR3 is TGTGCCAGCAGTTACTCGGGGCCCAATGAGCAGTTCTTC.

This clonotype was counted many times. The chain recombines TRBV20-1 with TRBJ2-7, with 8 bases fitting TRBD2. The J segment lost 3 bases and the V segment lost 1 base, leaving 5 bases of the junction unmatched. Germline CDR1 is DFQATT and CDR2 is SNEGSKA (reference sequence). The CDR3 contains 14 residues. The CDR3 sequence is CSARVAGIDYEQYF. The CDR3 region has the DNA TGCAGTGCTAGAGTAGCGGGGATAGACTACGAGCAGTACTTC.

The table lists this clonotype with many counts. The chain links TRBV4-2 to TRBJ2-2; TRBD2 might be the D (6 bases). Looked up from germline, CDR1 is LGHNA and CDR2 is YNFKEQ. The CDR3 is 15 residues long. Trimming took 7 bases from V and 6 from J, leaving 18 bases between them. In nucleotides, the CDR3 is TGTGCCAGCAACACGGGACTCCAGACGTCCGGGGAGCTGTTTTTT. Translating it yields CASNTGLQTSGELFF.

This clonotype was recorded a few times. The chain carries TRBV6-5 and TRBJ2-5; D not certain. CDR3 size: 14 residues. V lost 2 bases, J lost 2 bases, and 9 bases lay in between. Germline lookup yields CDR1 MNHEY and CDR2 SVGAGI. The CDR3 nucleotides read TGTGCCAGCAGTTACAGCCTAGTTCAAGAGACCCAGTACTTC. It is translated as CASSYSLVQETQYF.

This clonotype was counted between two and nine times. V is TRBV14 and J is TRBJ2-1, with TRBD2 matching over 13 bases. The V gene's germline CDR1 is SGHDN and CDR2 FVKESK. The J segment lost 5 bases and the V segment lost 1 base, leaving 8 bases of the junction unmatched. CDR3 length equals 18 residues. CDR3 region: CASSQVAALAGGHNEQFF. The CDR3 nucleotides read TGTGCCAGCAGCCAAGTCGCGGCACTAGCGGGGGGGCACAATGAGCAGTTCTTC.

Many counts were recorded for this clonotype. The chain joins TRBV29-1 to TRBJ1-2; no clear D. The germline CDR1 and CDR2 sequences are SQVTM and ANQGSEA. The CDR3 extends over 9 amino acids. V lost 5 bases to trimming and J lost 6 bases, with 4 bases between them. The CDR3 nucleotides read TGCAGCGTTTCGAATGGCTACACCTTC. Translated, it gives CSVSNGYTF.

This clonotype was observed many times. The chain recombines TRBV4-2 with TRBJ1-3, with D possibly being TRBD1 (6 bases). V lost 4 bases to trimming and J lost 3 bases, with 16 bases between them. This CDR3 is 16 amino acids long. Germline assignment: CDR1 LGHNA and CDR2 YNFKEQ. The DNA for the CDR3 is TGTGCCAGCAGCCTAAGAACAGGGCTTGGTGGAAACACCATATATTTT. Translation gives CASSLRTGLGGNTIYF.

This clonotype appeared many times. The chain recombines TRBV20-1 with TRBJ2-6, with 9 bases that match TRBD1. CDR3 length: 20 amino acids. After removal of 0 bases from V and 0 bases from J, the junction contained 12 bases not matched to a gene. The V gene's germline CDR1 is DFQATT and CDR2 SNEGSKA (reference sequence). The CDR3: CSARDLATGTGTSGANVLTF. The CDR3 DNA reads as TGCAGTGCTAGAGATCTTGCCACCGGGACAGGGACCTCTGGGGCCAACGTCCTGACTTTC.

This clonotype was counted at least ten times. This CDR3 is CASSHSDRVYEQYF. CDR3 in DNA: TGCGCCAGCAGCCACTCGGACAGGGTTTACGAGCAGTACTTC. The rearrangement links TRBV4-1 to TRBJ2-7; 8 nucleotides match TRBD1. V lost 3 bases to trimming and J lost 4 bases; unmatched junction nucleotides: 5. The CDR3 is 14 residues long. CDR1 is MGHRA, CDR2 YSYEKL, per germline.

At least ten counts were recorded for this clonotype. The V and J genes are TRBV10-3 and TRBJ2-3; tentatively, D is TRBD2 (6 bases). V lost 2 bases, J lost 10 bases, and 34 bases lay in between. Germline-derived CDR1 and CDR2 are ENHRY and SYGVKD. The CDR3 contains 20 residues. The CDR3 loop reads CAISEGLARVKGGSVLAQYF. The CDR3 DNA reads TGTGCCATCAGTGAGGGGCTAGCGAGAGTCAAGGGAGGCTCCGTGTTGGCGCAGTATTTT.